Below, 12 T cell receptor beta chains from the same sample are listed, as sequenced in a study of blood T cell repertoires in COVID-19. The assay was immunoSEQ multiplex PCR, and TCRdb's table has in-frame clones only and misses some. The repertoire holds approximately 300,000 clones, with around 90% as singletons. Sequencing used peripheral blood. The receptors here all came from a woman in her forties with COVID-19, enrolled during active disease.

The rearrangement uses TRBV27 and TRBJ2-2; possibly TRBD2 for D (6 bases). The CDR3 contains 15 residues. Trimming removed 3 bases at V and 4 bases at J, with 12 bases between. Germline V lookup: CDR1 MNHEY, CDR2 SMNVEV (reference sequence). As DNA, the CDR3 is TGTGCCAGCAGTTTTGTGGGGGGAATCACCGGGGAGCTGTTTTTT. Residues: CASSFVGGITGELFF.

V is TRBV19 and J is TRBJ1-2; the D gene is possibly TRBD1 (5 bases). The CDR3 covers 13 residues. CDR1 is LNHDA and CDR2 is SQIVND in the germline V gene (reference sequence). The V end lost 4 bases, the J end lost 8 bases, and 14 bases lay between the germline ends. This CDR3 reads CASSTQGWGGYTF. Written as DNA, the CDR3 is TGTGCCAGTAGTACCCAGGGATGGGGCGGCTACACCTTC. Filled out from reference TRBV19 and TRBJ1-2, the complete variable domain reads DGGITQSPKYLFRKEGQNVTLSCEQNLNHDAMYWYRQDPGQGLRLIYYSQIVNDFQKGDIAEGYSVSREKKESFPLTVTSAQKNPTAFYLCASSTQGWGGYTFGSGTRLTVV.

The V and J genes are TRBV19 and TRBJ1-2; TRBD1 is a possible D gene (6 bases). Deletions cut 8 bases from V and 5 bases from J, with 18 bases between. The CDR3 contains 14 residues. Germline V gene lookup returns CDR1 LNHDA and CDR2 SQIVND (reference sequence). CDR3: CASSPMGHPYGYTF. CDR3 nucleotide sequence: TGTGCCAGTTCCCCCATGGGACACCCATATGGCTACACCTTC.

As to this clone: One end of the junction fails to match germline, which may point to a read error. The rearrangement joins TRBV7-7 to TRBJ2-5, with 11 bases aligning to TRBD1. This CDR3 has 15 residues. Germline-derived CDR1 and CDR2 are SSHAT and FNYEAQ (reference sequence). The CDR3 DNA sequence: TGTGCTAGCAGCCGTGGACAGGGGGCCGGGGAGACCCAGTACTTC. Translating gives CASSRGQGAGETQYF.

The V call is TRBV4-1, the J call TRBJ1-1, with D tentatively TRBD1 (6 bases). This CDR3 has 16 amino acids. CDR1 and CDR2 from the germline V gene are MGHRA and YSYEKL. V was cut by 0 bases and J by 2 bases, with 13 bases left in between. The DNA for the CDR3 is TGCGCCAGCAGCCAAGACAGGGGAAAGGCCAACACTGAAGCTTTCTTT. This gives the protein CASSQDRGKANTEAFF.

The chain joins TRBV5-1 to TRBJ2-1; D uncertain. CDR3 size: 15 residues. With 2 bases removed from V and 0 bases from J, the gap between germline ends came to 9 bases. Germline CDR1 and CDR2: SGHRS and YFSETQ. The CDR3 region has the DNA TGCGCCAGCAGCTTTGCGCCGAGCTCCTACAATGAGCAGTTCTTC. Its protein is CASSFAPSSYNEQFF.

This chain connects TRBV19 to TRBJ1-5; weak D call: TRBD1 (5 bases). From germline, CDR1 is LNHDA and CDR2 SQIVND (reference sequence). The CDR3 runs to 14 residues. V dropped 7 bases and J dropped 6 bases, with 16 bases sitting between them. CDR3 sequence: CASTIGGASQPQHF. CDR3 sequence (DNA): TGTGCCAGTACCATCGGAGGGGCTTCTCAGCCCCAGCATTTT.

This clone was observed a single time. The chain combines TRBV18 with TRBJ2-7, with 8 positions matching TRBD1. Trimming took 6 bases from V and 4 from J; bases not matched to a gene: 8. The CDR3 is 14 residues long. The germline V gene has CDR1 KGHSH and CDR2 LQKENI. The CDR3 sequence is CASSRGQAPYEQYF. CDR3 bases: TGTGCCAGCTCCCGGGGACAGGCACCTTACGAGCAGTACTTC. Using reference TRBV18 and TRBJ2-7 for the parts outside the CDR3, the full variable domain is NAGVMQNPRHLVRRRGQEARLRCSPMKGHSHVYWYRQLPEEGLKFMVYLQKENIIDESGMPKERFSAEFPKEGPSILRIQQVVRGDSAAYFCASSRGQAPYEQYFGPGTRLTVT.

V gene TRBV13 combines with J gene TRBJ1-2; D not resolved. Trimming removed 5 bases at V and 6 bases at J, with 10 bases between. The CDR3 has 12 residues. The germline V gene has CDR1 PRHDT and CDR2 FYEKMQ (reference sequence). Written as DNA, the CDR3 is TGTGCCAGCAGCCGCTCCGGGAATGGCTACACCTTC. This sequence encodes CASSRSGNGYTF.

This clone was seen just once. J is TRBJ2-7 and V is TRBV19; TRBD1 agrees at 9 bases. Germline-derived CDR1 and CDR2 are LNHDA and SQIVND (reference sequence). The CDR3 has 16 residues. Unmatched junction bases numbered 7, after V lost 1 base and J lost 3 bases. DNA of the CDR3: TGTGCCAGTAGTATAGGCGGCGGGACAGGGCTCTACGAGCAGTACTTC. It specifies CASSIGGGTGLYEQYF. The full variable domain, with the rest looked up from reference TRBV19 and TRBJ2-7, is DGGITQSPKYLFRKEGQNVTLSCEQNLNHDAMYWYRQDPGQGLRLIYYSQIVNDFQKGDIAEGYSVSREKKESFPLTVTSAQKNPTAFYLCASSIGGGTGLYEQYFGPGTRLTVT.

The genes are TRBV5-1 and TRBJ1-1; 8 bases align to TRBD1. With V trimmed by 4 bases and J by 1 base, 6 bases remained unmatched. The CDR3 spans 15 residues. Germline V gene sequence: CDR1 SGHRS, CDR2 YFSETQ. CDR3 nucleotide sequence: TGCGCCAGCAGCCCTATGGGGACAGGGAACACTGAAGCTTTCTTT. Translating it yields CASSPMGTGNTEAFF.

The CDR3: CATSGTSKSGELFF. CDR3 sequence (DNA): TGTGCCACCAGCGGGACTAGCAAGTCCGGGGAGCTGTTTTTT. This sequence joins TRBV24-1 and TRBJ2-2; 9 bases match TRBD2. Trimming cost V 7 bases and J 6 bases; bases outside gene matches: 5. The CDR3 runs 14 residues. Per germline, CDR1 KGHDR and CDR2 SFDVKD.